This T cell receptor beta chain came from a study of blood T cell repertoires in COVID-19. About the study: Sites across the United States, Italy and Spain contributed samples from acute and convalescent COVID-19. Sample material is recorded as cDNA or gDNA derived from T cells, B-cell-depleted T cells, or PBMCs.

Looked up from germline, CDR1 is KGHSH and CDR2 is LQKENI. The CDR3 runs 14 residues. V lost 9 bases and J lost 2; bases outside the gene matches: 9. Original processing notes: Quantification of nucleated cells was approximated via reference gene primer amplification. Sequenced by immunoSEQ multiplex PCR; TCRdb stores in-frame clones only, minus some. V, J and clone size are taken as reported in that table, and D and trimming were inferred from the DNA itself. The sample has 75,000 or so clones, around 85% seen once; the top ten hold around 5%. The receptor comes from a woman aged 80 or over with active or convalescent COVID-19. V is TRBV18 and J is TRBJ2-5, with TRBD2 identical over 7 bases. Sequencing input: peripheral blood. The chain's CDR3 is CASTRAGAQETQYF. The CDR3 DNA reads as TGTGCCAGTACCCGGGCGGGAGCTCAAGAGACCCAGTACTTC.